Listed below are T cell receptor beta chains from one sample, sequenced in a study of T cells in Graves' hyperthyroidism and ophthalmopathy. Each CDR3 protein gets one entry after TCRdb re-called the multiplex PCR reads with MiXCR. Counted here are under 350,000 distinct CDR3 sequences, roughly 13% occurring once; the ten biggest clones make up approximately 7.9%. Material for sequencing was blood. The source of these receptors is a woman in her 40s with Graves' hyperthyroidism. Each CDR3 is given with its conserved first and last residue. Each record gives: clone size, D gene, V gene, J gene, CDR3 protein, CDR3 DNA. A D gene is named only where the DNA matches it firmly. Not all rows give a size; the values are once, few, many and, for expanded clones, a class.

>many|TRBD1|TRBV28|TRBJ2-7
CASSPLDRVQVEQYF
TGTGCCAGCAGTCCCTTAGACAGGGTCCAGGTCGAGCAGTACTTC
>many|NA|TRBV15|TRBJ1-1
CATSTEVLNTEAFF
TGTGCCACCAGCACGGAGGTATTGAACACTGAAGCTTTCTTT
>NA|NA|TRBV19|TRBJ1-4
CASSISRQEKLFF
TGTGCCAGTAGTATATCGCGACAGGAAAAACTGTTTTTT
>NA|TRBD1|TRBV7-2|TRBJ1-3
CASSFGVTGVGNTIYF
TGTGCCAGCAGCTTCGGGGTCACAGGGGTTGGAAACACCATATATTTT
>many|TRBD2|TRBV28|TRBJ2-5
CASSPSGTVETQYF
TGTGCCAGCAGTCCCAGCGGGACGGTGGAGACCCAGTACTTC
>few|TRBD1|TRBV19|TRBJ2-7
CASSDRGELYEQYF
TGTGCCAGTAGTGACAGGGGAGAGTTGTACGAGCAGTACTTC
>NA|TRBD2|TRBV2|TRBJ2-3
CASSLNGGQLAGGGADTQYF
TGTGCCAGCAGTTTGAACGGGGGCCAACTAGCGGGAGGGGGGGCAGATACGCAGTATTTT
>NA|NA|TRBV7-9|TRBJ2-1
CASSDRDSNNEQFF
TGTGCCAGCAGCGACCGGGACTCAAACAATGAGCAGTTCTTC
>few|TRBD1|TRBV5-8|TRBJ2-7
CASSSWTGHEQYF
TGTGCCAGCAGCTCCTGGACAGGGCACGAGCAGTACTTC
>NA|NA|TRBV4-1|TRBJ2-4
CASSDMVGKNIQYF
TGCGCCAGCAGCGACATGGTCGGCAAAAACATTCAGTACTTC
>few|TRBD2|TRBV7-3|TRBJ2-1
CASSPLAGVHNEQFF
TGTGCCAGCAGCCCACTAGCGGGGGTCCACAATGAGCAGTTCTTC
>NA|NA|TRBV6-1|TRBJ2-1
CASKTTSTGSSYNEQFF
TGTGCCAGCAAGACTACCTCTACAGGGAGCTCCTACAATGAGCAGTTCTTC